This entry lists 9 T cell receptor beta chains sequenced from one sample in a study of graft-versus-host responses after intestinal transplantation. The protocol was immunoSEQ multiplex PCR, while the TCRdb copy is restricted to in-frame clones and leaves out a portion. Of some 31,000 clones listed, about 85% were seen once; the top ten hold 9.5% to 13%. The sample here was PBMCs, taken around 480 days after intestinal transplantation. The receptors were gathered from a human patient who received an intestinal transplant, so some T cells may come from the graft donor.

The chain couples TRBV25-1 to TRBJ1-1; D uncertain. The CDR3 sequence is 13 residues long. Germline values: CDR1 MGHDK, CDR2 SYGVNS. Trimming left V 2 bases short and J 3 bases short, with 7 bases between. The CDR3 spells CASSEGDHTEAFF. DNA for the CDR3: TGTGCCAGCAGTGAAGGGGATCACACTGAAGCTTTCTTT. Complete variable domain (other parts from reference TRBV25-1 and TRBJ1-1): EADIYQTPRYLVIGTGKKITLECSQTMGHDKMYWYQQDPGMELHLIHYSYGVNSTEKGDLSSESTVSRIRTEHFPLTLESARPSHTSQYLCASSEGDHTEAFFGQGTRLTVV.

This rearrangement joins TRBV5-6 to TRBJ1-1, with D uncertain. V lost 4 bases and J 1 base, leaving 11 bases between the germline ends. CDR3 length equals 14 residues. Germline V gives CDR1 SGHDT, CDR2 YYEEEE. The CDR3 DNA reads TGTGCCAGCAGCGCCACCCTAGCGAACACTGAAGCTTTCTTT. It codes for CASSATLANTEAFF.

V and J are TRBV28 and TRBJ2-3; 9 positions match TRBD1. The germline CDR1 and CDR2 sequences are MDHEN and SYDVKM. The V and J ends lost 1 base and 3 bases, in that order; junction bases with no gene match: 5. This CDR3 is built from 16 residues. The CDR3 region is CASSLFRGTGTDTQYF. In DNA, the CDR3 is TGTGCCAGCAGTTTATTCAGGGGGACAGGGACAGATACGCAGTATTTT.

The chain carries TRBV6-6 and TRBJ2-2; TRBD1 might be the D (5 bases). Germline CDR1 MNHNY, CDR2 SVGAGI (reference sequence). The CDR3 sequence is 16 residues long. Between the trimmed V and J ends, which lost 2 bases and 1 base, there was a span of 11 bases. In DNA, the CDR3 is TGTGCCAGCAGTTACGGGGCCCTTCGGAACACCGGGGAGCTGTTTTTT. Protein sequence: CASSYGALRNTGELFF.

The rearrangement uses TRBV7-6 and TRBJ1-2, with TRBD1 matching 8 bases. There are 15 residues in the CDR3. CDR1 and CDR2 from the germline V gene are SGHVS and FNYEAQ. The V and J ends lost 4 bases and 3 bases, in that order; junction bases with no gene match: 7. CDR3 coding DNA: TGTGCCAGCAGCTCAGGGACAGGAGGGGACTATGGCTACACCTTC. The encoded protein is CASSSGTGGDYGYTF.

The chain joins TRBV7-3 to TRBJ2-2, with D maybe TRBD2 (6 bases). Trimming took off 5 bases at V and 1 base at J, with 17 bases between the two ends. From germline, CDR1 is SGHTA and CDR2 FQGTGA. This CDR3 is built from 17 residues. The CDR3 is CASSPTPGLKNTGELFF. The CDR3 DNA is TGTGCCAGCAGCCCAACCCCGGGACTCAAGAACACCGGGGAGCTGTTTTTT.

V and J are TRBV28 and TRBJ1-4; a possible D gene is TRBD1 (6 bases). Between the trimmed V and J ends, which lost 2 bases and 8 bases, there was a span of 12 bases. Germline CDR1 and CDR2: MDHEN and SYDVKM. The length of the CDR3 is 14 residues. The CDR3 nucleotides are TGTGCCAGCAGTTTACCAGGGGTACAAGAAAAACTGTTTTTT. Amino acid sequence: CASSLPGVQEKLFF.

This clone came up once. This chain connects TRBV13 to TRBJ1-1; TRBD1 might be the D (5 bases). This CDR3 is built from 15 residues. The germline CDR1 and CDR2 sequences are PRHDT and FYEKMQ (reference sequence). With 4 bases removed from V and 1 base from J, the gap between germline ends came to 13 bases. The CDR3, as DNA: TGTGCCAGCAGCTCCCGCGGGAGGGGGAACACTGAAGCTTTCTTT. It is translated as CASSSRGRGNTEAFF. Full variable domain (missing parts from reference TRBV13 and TRBJ1-1): AAGVIQSPRHLIKEKRETATLKCYPIPRHDTVYWYQQGPGQDPQFLISFYEKMQSDKGSIPDRFSAQQFSDYHSELNMSSLELGDSALYFCASSSRGRGNTEAFFGQGTRLTVV.

The chain combines TRBV25-1 with TRBJ2-3; TRBD2 matches at 9 bases. Trimming cost V 9 bases and J 8 bases; bases outside gene matches: 6. The CDR3 totals 12 residues. The germline V gene encodes CDR1 MGHDK and CDR2 SYGVNS. This CDR3 reads CASLSSGGTQYF. DNA of the CDR3: TGTGCCAGTCTCAGTAGCGGGGGTACGCAGTATTTT.